Shown below are 26 T cell receptor beta chains from a single sample sequenced in a study of blood T cell repertoires in COVID-19. Profiling relied on immunoSEQ multiplex PCR, and the TCRdb table lists in-frame clones only, not all of them. The sample lists 110,000 to 150,000 clones; 79% were seen once. Sequenced input: peripheral blood. The receptors stem from a man aged 55-75 years with acute or convalescent COVID-19.

This clone was counted a single time. The chain joins TRBV7-9 to TRBJ1-2, with unresolved D. V was pared by 1 base and J by 4 bases, with 4 bases between. Germline lookup yields CDR1 SEHNR and CDR2 FQNEAQ (reference sequence). The CDR3 runs 12 residues. The DNA for the CDR3 is TGTGCCAGCAGCTTAGGACTCTATGGCTACACCTTC. This sequence encodes CASSLGLYGYTF. Full variable domain (missing parts from reference TRBV7-9 and TRBJ1-2): DTGVSQNPRHKITKRGQNVTFRCDPISEHNRLYWYRQTLGQGPEFLTYFQNEAQLEKSRLLSDRFSAERPKGSFSTLEIQRTEQGDSAMYLCASSLGLYGYTFGSGTRLTVV.

The CDR3 reads CAIRDSSGANVLTF. CDR3 bases: TGTGCCATCAGGGACAGCTCTGGGGCCAACGTCCTGACTTTC. V gene TRBV10-3 combines with J gene TRBJ2-6; D might be TRBD1 (6 bases). Germline-derived CDR1 and CDR2 are ENHRY and SYGVKD. V lost 6 bases and J 0 bases, leaving 6 bases between the germline ends. This CDR3 is built from 14 residues.

The chain links TRBV5-8 to TRBJ1-2, with D unclear. CDR1 SGHTS and CDR2 YDEGEE come from the germline V gene. The V gene lost 0 bases and the J gene lost 4 bases, with 7 bases spanning the gap. This CDR3 has 13 residues. CDR3 in amino acids: CASSLGAIYGYTF. CDR3 coding DNA: TGTGCCAGCAGCTTGGGGGCCATCTATGGCTACACCTTC.

CDR3 bases: TGTGCCAGCAGTAAAACAGGGGGCCTACCCTTGGGATCTGGGGCCAACGTCCTGACTTTC. It is translated as CASSKTGGLPLGSGANVLTF. This sequence joins TRBV6-7 and TRBJ2-6; TRBD1 matches 9 bases. TRBV6-7 is an ORF, and what it does is uncertain. The CDR3 sequence is 20 residues long. Germline trimming cut 5 bases from V and 1 base from J; bases unmatched to any gene: 15.

This clone was detected only once. The CDR3 protein is CATTRAQEITDTQYF. CDR3 in DNA: TGTGCCACAACCAGGGCCCAGGAGATCACAGATACGCAGTATTTT. V is TRBV28 and J is TRBJ2-3; TRBD1 might be the D (5 bases). Germline CDR1 and CDR2: MDHEN and SYDVKM. V shed 10 bases and J shed 2 bases, with 19 bases lying between them. The CDR3 is 15 amino acids.

The chain uses TRBV9 and TRBJ2-7, with 12 bases fitting TRBD2. The CDR3 contains 18 residues. CDR1 and CDR2 (germline): SGDLS, YYNGEE. V was clipped by 4 bases and J by 4 bases; unmatched bases: 15. CDR3 sequence: CASSRGGGPGLAGYEQYF. In DNA, the CDR3 is TGTGCCAGCAGCAGAGGGGGGGGACCGGGACTAGCGGGTTACGAGCAGTACTTC.

The chain employs TRBV5-4 and TRBJ1-2; TRBD1 matches 8 bases. Trimming at V came to 0 bases and at J to 5 bases, leaving 12 bases not matched to a gene. Looked up from germline, CDR1 is SGHNT and CDR2 is YYREEE (reference sequence). The CDR3 has 17 amino acids. For the CDR3, the DNA is TGTGCCAGCAGCTTGGGGGGGACAGGCTCCACACCTTATGGCTACACCTTC. Residues: CASSLGGTGSTPYGYTF.

The J gene is TRBJ1-4, the V gene TRBV30, with a tentative D call TRBD1 (5 bases). The CDR3 consists of 15 residues. V was trimmed by 2 bases and J by 2 bases, leaving 12 bases between them. Germline V gives CDR1 GTSNPN, CDR2 SVGIG (reference sequence). CDR3 residues: CAWSRGAHTNEKLFF. The CDR3 DNA reads as TGTGCCTGGAGTCGCGGGGCTCATACTAATGAAAAACTGTTTTTT.

The CDR3, as DNA: TGTGCCAGCAGTTACTTCACGACAGGCTATGGCTACACCTTC. This codes for CASSYFTTGYGYTF. The V gene is TRBV6-5, the J gene TRBJ1-2, with D maybe TRBD1 (6 bases). Trimming pared 1 base from V and 4 bases from J, leaving 10 bases between. The germline gives CDR1 MNHEY, CDR2 SVGAGI. The CDR3 extends over 14 amino acids.

This clone turned up a few times. The chain has TRBV6-2 or TRBV6-3 and TRBJ2-6, with D perhaps TRBD2 (6 bases). Germline V lookup: CDR1 MNHEY, CDR2 SVGEGT. The CDR3 is 15 residues long. V gave up 2 bases and J gave up 4 bases, with 9 bases separating them. The chain's CDR3 is CASSYGGAGANVLTF. The CDR3, as DNA: TGTGCCAGCAGTTACGGAGGGGCCGGGGCCAACGTCCTGACTTTC.

This chain connects TRBV5-4 to TRBJ2-6, with D unresolved. Germline V gene lookup returns CDR1 SGHNT and CDR2 YYREEE (reference sequence). Trimming took off 4 bases at V and 0 bases at J, with 8 bases between the two ends. This CDR3 has 15 amino acids. For the CDR3, the DNA is TGTGCCAGCAGCGGCATAAGCTCTGGGGCCAACGTCCTGACTTTC. Translating gives CASSGISSGANVLTF.

This rearrangement joins TRBV7-2 to TRBJ1-2, with 10 bases identical to TRBD1. CDR3 length: 14 amino acids. V gave up 4 bases and J gave up 6 bases; unmatched junction bases: 5. Germline V gives CDR1 SGHTA, CDR2 FQGNSA. The CDR3 sequence: CASSWGQGSDGYTF. The CDR3 coding sequence is TGTGCCAGCAGCTGGGGACAGGGGTCGGATGGCTACACCTTC.

The V gene is TRBV5-1, the J gene TRBJ2-3; TRBD2 matches at 8 bases. The CDR3 runs to 16 residues. Trimming cost V 0 bases and J 2 bases; bases outside gene matches: 5. Germline CDR1 is SGHRS and CDR2 is YFSETQ. CDR3 coding DNA: TGCGCCAGCAGCTTGGGGGCTAGCGGGTACACAGATACGCAGTATTTT. Translated: CASSLGASGYTDTQYF. Full variable domain (outside the CDR3, taken from reference TRBV5-1 and TRBJ2-3): KAGVTQTPRYLIKTRGQQVTLSCSPISGHRSVSWYQQTPGQGLQFLFEYFSETQRNKGNFPGRFSGRQFSNSRSEMNVSTLELGDSALYLCASSLGASGYTDTQYFGPGTRLTVL.

The gene calls are TRBV6-2 or TRBV6-3 and TRBJ1-3; the D gene is possibly TRBD1 (5 bases). The V and J ends lost 6 bases and 2 bases respectively, with 20 bases between them. The length of the CDR3 is 17 residues. In germline, CDR1 is MNHEY, CDR2 SVGEGT. The CDR3 sequence is CASSPSVFGTPGNTIYF. The CDR3 DNA reads TGTGCCAGCAGCCCTTCGGTTTTCGGGACTCCTGGAAACACCATATATTTT.

The chain has TRBV4-2 and TRBJ2-7; the match to TRBD1 covers 10 bases. Per the germline V gene, CDR1 is LGHNA and CDR2 is YNFKEQ. With V trimmed by 5 bases and J by 6 bases, 7 bases remained unmatched. This CDR3 region has 14 residues. In DNA form, the CDR3 reads TGTGCCAGCAGCGGTGGGACAGGGGCCTCCGAGCAGTACTTC. Translation gives CASSGGTGASEQYF.

This chain joins TRBV9 and TRBJ1-2; tentative D call: TRBD1 (5 bases). V was pared by 4 bases and J by 4 bases, with 17 bases between. CDR1 SGDLS and CDR2 YYNGEE come from the germline V gene. The CDR3 covers 15 residues. CDR3 in DNA: TGTGCCAGCAGCCCCTCGGACACCACGAGCTATGGCTACACCTTC. It yields the protein CASSPSDTTSYGYTF. Using reference TRBV9 and TRBJ1-2 for the parts outside the CDR3, the full variable domain is DSGVTQTPKHLITATGQRVTLRCSPRSGDLSVYWYQQSLDQGLQFLIQYYNGEERAKGNILERFSAQQFPDLHSELNLSSLELGDSALYFCASSPSDTTSYGYTFGSGTRLTVV.

The chain recombines TRBV5-1 with TRBJ1-2, with TRBD1 as a possible D gene (5 bases). The CDR3 spans 14 residues. Per the germline V gene, CDR1 is SGHRS and CDR2 is YFSETQ. V was shortened by 0 bases and J by 4 bases, with 10 bases between the two germline ends. The CDR3 loop reads CASSLGDSAYGYTF. The CDR3 region has the DNA TGCGCCAGCAGCTTGGGGGACTCCGCCTATGGCTACACCTTC.

The rearrangement uses TRBV19 and TRBJ2-2; no reliable D call. The CDR3 runs to 15 residues. The ends were cut back, 5 bases at V and 1 base at J, with 11 bases in the middle. From germline, CDR1 is LNHDA and CDR2 SQIVND (reference sequence). CDR3 nucleotide sequence: TGTGCCAGTAGTCCGCTATCTAGGAACACCGGGGAGCTGTTTTTT. Protein: CASSPLSRNTGELFF.

CDR3 DNA: TGTGCCAGTAGTGCCTCGTTGATGGCAAACACTGAAGCTTTCTTT. This encodes CASSASLMANTEAFF. The J gene is TRBJ1-1, the V gene TRBV19; no reliable D call. CDR3 size: 15 residues. Per germline, CDR1 LNHDA and CDR2 SQIVND (reference sequence). The ends were cut back, 5 bases at V and 2 bases at J, with 15 bases in the middle.

This chain connects TRBV7-2 to TRBJ2-7; TRBD2 aligns across 7 bases. V shed 3 bases and J 5 bases; nucleotides not matched to a gene: 7. The CDR3 is 14 residues long. Germline CDR1 reads SGHTA; CDR2 reads FQGNSA. The CDR3 sequence is CASSFTAGAHEQYF. DNA of the CDR3: TGTGCCAGCAGCTTTACCGCGGGAGCCCACGAGCAGTACTTC. The complete variable domain, with remaining parts taken from reference TRBV7-2 and TRBJ2-7, reads GAGVSQSPSNKVTEKGKDVELRCDPISGHTALYWYRQSLGQGLEFLIYFQGNSAPDKSGLPSDRFSAERTGGSVSTLTIQRTQQEDSAVYLCASSFTAGAHEQYFGPGTRLTVT.

V is TRBV3-1 (or the pseudogene TRBV3-2) and J is TRBJ2-1, with TRBD2 matching over 13 bases. Unmatched junction bases numbered 0, after V lost 0 bases and J lost 7 bases. The germline V gene encodes CDR1 LGHDT and CDR2 YNNKEL (reference sequence). The CDR3 extends over 15 amino acids. The chain's CDR3 is CASSQEGLAGNEQFF. The CDR3 DNA is TGTGCCAGCAGCCAAGAGGGACTAGCGGGAAATGAGCAGTTCTTC.

The chain has TRBV6-5 and TRBJ2-2, with 7 nucleotides matching TRBD2. CDR1 and CDR2 (germline): MNHEY, SVGAGI. The CDR3 is 16 amino acids. The trim removed 1 base at V and 5 bases at J, leaving 7 bases unmatched. The CDR3 is CASSYWSGKGTGELFF. For the CDR3, the DNA is TGTGCCAGCAGTTACTGGAGCGGGAAAGGGACCGGGGAGCTGTTTTTT.

This chain's CDR3 is CASRAGTGPYEQYF. As DNA, the CDR3 is TGTGCCAGTAGGGCCGGGACAGGGCCCTACGAGCAGTACTTC. The V gene is TRBV19, the J gene TRBJ2-7; 9 bases are shared with TRBD1. J was trimmed by 2 bases and V by 6 bases; bases with no gene match: 5. The germline CDR1 and CDR2 sequences are LNHDA and SQIVND (reference sequence). This CDR3 spans 14 amino acids.

The chain recombines TRBV7-2 with TRBJ1-1; 7 nucleotides align to TRBD1. This CDR3 spans 16 amino acids. With 1 base clipped from V and 0 bases from J, the junction kept 5 bases outside the gene matches. Germline CDR1 and CDR2: SGHTA and FQGNSA. The CDR3: CASSLGQGGMNTEAFF. The CDR3 DNA is TGTGCCAGCAGCTTAGGACAGGGAGGCATGAACACTGAAGCTTTCTTT.

The count of this clone is one. CDR3 sequence reads: CASSIDLGQAVLAKNIQYF. The CDR3 DNA is TGTGCCAGTAGTATAGATCTTGGACAGGCGGTACTAGCCAAAAACATTCAGTACTTC. This chain links TRBV19 with TRBJ2-4; 7 bases fit TRBD1. CDR3 length equals 19 residues. The junction had 11 bases not matched to a gene; V was cut back by 0 bases and J by 0 bases. Looked up from germline, CDR1 is LNHDA and CDR2 is SQIVND (reference sequence).

This chain uses TRBV9 with TRBJ2-7; 11 positions agree with TRBD1. CDR3 size: 15 residues. The germline gives CDR1 SGDLS, CDR2 YYNGEE. V lost 1 base, J lost 4 bases, and 4 bases stayed unmatched. The CDR3 here is CASSVTGTGGYEQYF. The CDR3 DNA follows: TGTGCCAGCAGCGTAACCGGGACAGGGGGTTACGAGCAGTACTTC.